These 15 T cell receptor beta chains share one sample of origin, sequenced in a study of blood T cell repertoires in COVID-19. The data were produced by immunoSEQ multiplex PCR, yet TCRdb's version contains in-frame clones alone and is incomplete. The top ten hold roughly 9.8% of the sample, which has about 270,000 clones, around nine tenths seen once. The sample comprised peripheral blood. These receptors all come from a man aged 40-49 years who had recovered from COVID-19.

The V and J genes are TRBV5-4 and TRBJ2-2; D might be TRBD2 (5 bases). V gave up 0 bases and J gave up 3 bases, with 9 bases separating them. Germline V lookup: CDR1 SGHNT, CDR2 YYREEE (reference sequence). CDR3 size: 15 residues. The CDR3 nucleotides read TGTGCCAGCAGCTTGGTCGGGGTCCACACCGGGGAGCTGTTTTTT. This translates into CASSLVGVHTGELFF.

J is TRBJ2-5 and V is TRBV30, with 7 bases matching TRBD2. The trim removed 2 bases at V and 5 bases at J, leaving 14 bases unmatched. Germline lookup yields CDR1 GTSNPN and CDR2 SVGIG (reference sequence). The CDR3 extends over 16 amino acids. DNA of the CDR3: TGTGCCTGGAGTACTATCTATTTAGCGGGTTTGGAGACCCAGTACTTC. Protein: CAWSTIYLAGLETQYF.

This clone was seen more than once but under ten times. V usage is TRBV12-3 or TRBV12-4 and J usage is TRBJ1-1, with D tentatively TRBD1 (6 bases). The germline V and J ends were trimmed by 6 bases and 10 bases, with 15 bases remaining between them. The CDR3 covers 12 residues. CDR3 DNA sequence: TGTGCCAGCAGGCTGTCCACAGGGTTAGCTTTCTTT. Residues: CASRLSTGLAFF.

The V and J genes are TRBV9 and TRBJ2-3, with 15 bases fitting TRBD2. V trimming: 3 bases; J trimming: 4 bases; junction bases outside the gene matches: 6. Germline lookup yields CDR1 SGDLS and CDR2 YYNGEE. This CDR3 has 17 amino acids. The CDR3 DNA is TGTGCCAGCAGCGCCGGGACTAGCGGGAGGCGGGCAGATACGCAGTATTTT. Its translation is CASSAGTSGRRADTQYF. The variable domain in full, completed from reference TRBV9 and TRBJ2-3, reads DSGVTQTPKHLITATGQRVTLRCSPRSGDLSVYWYQQSLDQGLQFLIQYYNGEERAKGNILERFSAQQFPDLHSELNLSSLELGDSALYFCASSAGTSGRRADTQYFGPGTRLTVL.

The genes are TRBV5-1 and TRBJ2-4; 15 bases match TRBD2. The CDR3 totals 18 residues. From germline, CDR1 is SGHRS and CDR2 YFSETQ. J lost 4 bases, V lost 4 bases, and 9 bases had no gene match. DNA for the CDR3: TGCGCCAGCAGCGAAAGTGGGACTAGCGGGGGGCTTAAAAACATTCAGTACTTC. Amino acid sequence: CASSESGTSGGLKNIQYF.

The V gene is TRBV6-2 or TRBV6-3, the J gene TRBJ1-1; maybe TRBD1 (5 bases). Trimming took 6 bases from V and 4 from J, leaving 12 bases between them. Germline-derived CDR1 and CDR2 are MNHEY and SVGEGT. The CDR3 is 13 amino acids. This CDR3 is CASSPRVGTEAFF. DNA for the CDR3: TGTGCCAGCAGCCCCAGGGTCGGCACTGAAGCTTTCTTT.

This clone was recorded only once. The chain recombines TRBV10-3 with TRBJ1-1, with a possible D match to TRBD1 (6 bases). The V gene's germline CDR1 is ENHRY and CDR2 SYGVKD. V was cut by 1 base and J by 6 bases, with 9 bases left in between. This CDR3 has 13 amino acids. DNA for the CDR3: TGTGCCATCAGTGAGTTTGGGGGCGCTGAAGCTTTCTTT. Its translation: CAISEFGGAEAFF.

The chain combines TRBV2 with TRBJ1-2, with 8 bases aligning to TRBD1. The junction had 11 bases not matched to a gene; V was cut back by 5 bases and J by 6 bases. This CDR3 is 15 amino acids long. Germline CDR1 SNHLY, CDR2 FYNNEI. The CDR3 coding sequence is TGTGCCAGCAGTCCATTGACAGGGGCCTTTGATGGCTACACCTTC. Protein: CASSPLTGAFDGYTF.

CDR3 protein: CASSFLGLAEYNEQFF. The CDR3 region has the DNA TGTGCCAGCAGCTTTCTGGGACTAGCGGAATACAATGAGCAGTTCTTC. The chain combines TRBV13 with TRBJ2-1; 11 bases are shared with TRBD2. The CDR3 totals 16 residues. V lost 3 bases and J lost 4; bases outside the gene matches: 5. Per the germline V gene, CDR1 is PRHDT and CDR2 is FYEKMQ (reference sequence).

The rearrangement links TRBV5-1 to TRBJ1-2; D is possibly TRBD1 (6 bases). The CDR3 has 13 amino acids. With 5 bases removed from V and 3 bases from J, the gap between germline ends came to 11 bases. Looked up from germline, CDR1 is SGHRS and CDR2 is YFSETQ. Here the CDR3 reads CASRIGGDYGYTF. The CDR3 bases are TGCGCCAGCAGGATAGGGGGGGACTATGGCTACACCTTC. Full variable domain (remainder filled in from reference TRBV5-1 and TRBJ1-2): KAGVTQTPRYLIKTRGQQVTLSCSPISGHRSVSWYQQTPGQGLQFLFEYFSETQRNKGNFPGRFSGRQFSNSRSEMNVSTLELGDSALYLCASRIGGDYGYTFGSGTRLTVV.

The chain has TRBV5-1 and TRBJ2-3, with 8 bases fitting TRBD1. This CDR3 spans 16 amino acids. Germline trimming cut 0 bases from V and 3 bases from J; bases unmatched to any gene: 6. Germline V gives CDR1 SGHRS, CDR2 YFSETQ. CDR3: CASSLAAGQVTDTQYF. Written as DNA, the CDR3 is TGCGCCAGCAGCTTGGCCGCGGGACAGGTTACAGATACGCAGTATTTT.

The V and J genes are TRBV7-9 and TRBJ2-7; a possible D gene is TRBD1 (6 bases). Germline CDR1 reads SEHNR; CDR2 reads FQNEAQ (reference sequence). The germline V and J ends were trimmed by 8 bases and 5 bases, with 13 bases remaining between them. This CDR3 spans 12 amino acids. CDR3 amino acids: CASGTRPNEQYF. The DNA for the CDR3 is TGTGCCAGCGGGACACGTCCGAACGAGCAGTACTTC.

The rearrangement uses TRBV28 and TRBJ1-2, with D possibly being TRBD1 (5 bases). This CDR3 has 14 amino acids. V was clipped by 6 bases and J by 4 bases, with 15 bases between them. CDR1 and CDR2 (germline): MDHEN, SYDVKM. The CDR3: CASSSGGSGYGYTF. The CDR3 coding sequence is TGTGCCAGCAGCTCGGGGGGGAGCGGCTATGGCTACACCTTC.

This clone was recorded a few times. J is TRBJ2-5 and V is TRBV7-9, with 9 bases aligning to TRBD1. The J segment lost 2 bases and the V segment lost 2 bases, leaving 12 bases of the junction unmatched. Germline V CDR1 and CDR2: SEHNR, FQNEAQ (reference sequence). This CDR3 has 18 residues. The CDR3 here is CASSLRVQGARRQETQYF. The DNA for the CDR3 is TGTGCCAGCAGCTTAAGGGTACAGGGGGCGAGGCGTCAAGAGACCCAGTACTTC. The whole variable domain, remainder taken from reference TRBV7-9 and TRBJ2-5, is DTGVSQNPRHKITKRGQNVTFRCDPISEHNRLYWYRQTLGQGPEFLTYFQNEAQLEKSRLLSDRFSAERPKGSFSTLEIQRTEQGDSAMYLCASSLRVQGARRQETQYFGPGTRLLVL.

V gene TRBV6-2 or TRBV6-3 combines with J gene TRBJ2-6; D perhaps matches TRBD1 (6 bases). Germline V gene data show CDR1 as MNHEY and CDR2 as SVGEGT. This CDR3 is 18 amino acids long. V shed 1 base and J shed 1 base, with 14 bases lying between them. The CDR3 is CASSYFSGVKSGANVLTF. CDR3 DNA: TGTGCCAGCAGTTACTTTTCAGGGGTTAAATCTGGGGCCAACGTCCTGACTTTC.